Shown below are 8 T cell receptor beta chains from a single sample sequenced in a study of CD8+ T cells in alopecia areata (dated by TCRdb to 2016 to 2019). The method was the immunoSEQ multiplex PCR assay. For TCR sequencing, RNA was extracted from every sample and reverse transcribed into cDNA to serve as template. Imported from immuneACCESS, the table was reduced by TCRdb to in-frame sequences with V and J called. These copies leave out some clones; in studies compared against another copy, an unresolved V gene accounts for under half, and the cause of the remainder is not known. The sample yields about 6,900 clones; around 70% were counted once. Jointly, the top ten make up 15% to 20% of the sample. The sample's time point label, in plain terms: approximately 4 weeks on oral tofacitinib. In light of the paper, this sample's treatment or condition label describes: oral pan-JAK inhibitor, 5-10 mg twice daily. From alopecia areata patients, peripheral blood was collected along with lesional scalp punch biopsies.

This specimen consisted of skin, obtained at week 4, from a patient treated with tofacitinib. Every receptor here comes from a human donor with alopecia areata.

The chain couples TRBV5-4 to TRBJ2-7, with D possibly called TRBD1 or TRBD2 (5 bases each). CDR1 and CDR2 (germline): SGHNT, YYREEE (reference sequence). V lost 0 bases and J lost 0, with 7 bases in between. CDR3 length: 14 amino acids. The CDR3 sequence: CASSLGGSSYEQYF. For the CDR3, the DNA is TGTGCCAGCAGCTTGGGGGGGAGCTCCTACGAGCAGTACTTC.

The genes are TRBV30 and TRBJ1-1; weak D call: TRBD1 (6 bases). The germline V gene has CDR1 GTSNPN and CDR2 SVGIG (reference sequence). The CDR3 length is 14 residues. Between the trimmed V and J ends, which lost 3 bases and 2 bases, there was a span of 13 bases. In DNA, the CDR3 is TGTGCCTGGAGGGTAGGGGGGGGCAACACTGAAGCTTTCTTT. This translates into CAWRVGGGNTEAFF.

This sequence joins TRBV7-8 and TRBJ1-1; a weak D match, TRBD1 (5 bases). The length of the CDR3 is 14 residues. From germline, CDR1 is SGHVS and CDR2 FQNEAQ. With 5 bases removed from V and 0 bases from J, the gap between germline ends came to 10 bases. This chain's CDR3 is CASSSRAMNTEAFF. In nucleotides, the CDR3 is TGTGCCAGCAGCAGCAGGGCCATGAACACTGAAGCTTTCTTT.

This clone showed up just once. V and J are TRBV5-6 and TRBJ1-2; no firm D call. Trimming shortened V by 4 bases and J by 3 bases, and 4 bases separated the two germline ends. The V gene's germline CDR1 is SGHDT and CDR2 YYEEEE. The CDR3 has 11 residues. The CDR3 loop is CASSVDYGYTF. The CDR3 DNA reads TGTGCCAGCAGCGTGGACTATGGCTACACCTTC. Full variable domain (outside the CDR3, taken from reference TRBV5-6 and TRBJ1-2): DAGVTQSPTHLIKTRGQQVTLRCSPKSGHDTVSWYQQALGQGPQFIFQYYEEEERQRGNFPDRFSGHQFPNYSSELNVNALLLGDSALYLCASSVDYGYTFGSGTRLTVV.

In this sample, this clone turned up once. The V gene is TRBV7-6, the J gene TRBJ2-7; D perhaps matches TRBD1 (6 bases). The V gene's germline CDR1 is SGHVS and CDR2 FNYEAQ. Trimming removed 5 bases from V and 6 bases from J, with 14 bases in between. The CDR3 consists of 13 residues. This CDR3 is CASSPTGSGEQYF. The CDR3 region has the DNA TGTGCCAGCAGCCCTACAGGGTCTGGCGAGCAGTACTTC.

This clone was counted only a few times. V usage is TRBV4-1 and J usage is TRBJ2-3, with a possible D match to TRBD1 (6 bases). This CDR3 contains 17 residues. V was clipped by 4 bases and J by 2 bases, with 19 bases between them. CDR1 is MGHRA and CDR2 is YSYEKL in the germline V gene. In DNA form, the CDR3 reads TGCGCCAGCAGCCTCACAAGAAAGGACAGCCTCACAGATACGCAGTATTTT. It translates to CASSLTRKDSLTDTQYF.

This chain joins TRBV4-1 and TRBJ1-4; no reliable D call. Deletions cut 4 bases from V and 5 bases from J, with 17 bases between. Germline V gene data show CDR1 as MGHRA and CDR2 as YSYEKL. The CDR3 length is 16 residues. The chain's CDR3 is CASSPFNVGSNEKLFF. For the CDR3, the DNA is TGCGCCAGCAGCCCTTTTAACGTCGGGTCCAATGAAAAACTGTTTTTT.

This chain connects TRBV29-1 to TRBJ2-5, with TRBD2 matching over 11 bases. With V trimmed by 7 bases and J by 5 bases, 9 bases remained unmatched. In germline, CDR1 is SQVTM, CDR2 ANQGSEA. The CDR3 runs to 14 residues. The chain's CDR3 is CSEDQGLADETQYF. CDR3 coding DNA: TGCAGCGAAGATCAGGGACTAGCGGATGAGACCCAGTACTTC.